This paragraph covers one T cell receptor (beta chain) sequence. It has no known antigen specificity. Per-nucleotide qualities are absent, and no much larger clonotype sits a single base away. This specimen comes from a study of blood T cell repertoires in COVID-19 (TCRdb year 2020). For context, the study as a whole: Samples from collaborators originated in the United States, Italy and Spain and spanned both the acute and convalescent phases of COVID-19. The prospective study material was composed of cDNA or gDNA derived from T cells, B-cell-depleted T cells, or PBMCs. Deeply sampled blood TCRbeta repertoires from subjects exposed to, actively infected with, or recovered from COVID-19 were included in the dataset. The repertoires were released in a freely available public database intended as a resource for research on the immune response to SARS-CoV-2. Samples were obtained from the ongoing ImmuneRACE study (first 160 participants) and from over a thousand subjects provided by 6 global collaborators. The sample metadata nearly always contained a de-identified subject ID, COVID-19 status, age in years and sex. Where available, HLA class I and class II types were obtained from metadata supplied by the sample provider rather than from assay-based typing. Paper-wide results and their limitations: How much clinical and demographic metadata was included differed by source and by participant, and the metadata was provided uncurated.

There are 16 amino acids in the CDR3, from cysteine to phenylalanine inclusive. The DNA shown is the 48-base CDR3, in frame from base 1. According to the germline V gene (reference sequence), CDR1 reads SEHNR and CDR2 reads FQNEAQ. Clipping removes 5 bases from V and 0 bases from J, with 8 as the unmatched junction base count. One collaborating source in Seattle enrolled patients while the patients were actively infected and followed the patients over time throughout the course of disease. Collaborating institutions collected whole blood in K2EDTA tubes following their own protocols. For TCRbeta analysis, collaborators shipped samples in one of three forms: frozen whole blood, isolated PBMCs, or DNA extracted from either of those sample types. TCRbeta CDR3 regions were amplified from genomic DNA using the immunoSEQ Assay, a bias-controlled multiplex PCR. In the original analysis: The number of nucleated cells in each sample was estimated from the amplification of reference gene primers within the assay. To quantify the absolute abundance of each unique TCRbeta CDR3 rearrangement, sequence reads were collapsed and filtered. Productive Simpson clonality was computed per sample as the square root of Simpson's diversity index over productive rearrangements. This immuneACCESS table, as held by TCRdb, lists in-frame sequences with V and J called but not all clones. Of the missing ones, under half trace to an unresolved V gene in checked studies; the others have no known cause. That table supplies the V and J calls and clone size; D and trimming were determined from the DNA. This sample has about 100,000 clones in its table, and roughly 92% of those were observed once. Of the sample, around 1.9% is held by the ten largest clones.

The specimen was peripheral blood. The receptor comes from a woman aged 45 to 65 with COVID-19, enrolled during active disease. This chain is built from TRBV7-9 and TRBJ1-1; 8 nucleotides in the junction match TRBD1. Here the CDR3 is given as CASSPPWTGLNTEAFF. The sequenced DNA is TGTGCCAGCAGCCCACCCTGGACAGGGTTGAACACTGAAGCTTTCTTT.